This TCR beta chain derives from a study of blood T cell repertoires in COVID-19. In the study overall: Researchers got acute and convalescent COVID-19 samples from the United States, Italy and Spain. The analysed material was cDNA or gDNA that came from T cells, B-cell-depleted T cells, or PBMCs.

The CDR3 runs to 14 residues. V was clipped by 0 bases and J by 4 bases; unmatched bases: 2. Germline CDR1 reads SGHRS; CDR2 reads YFSETQ. Authors' methods: The assay estimated nucleated cells by amplifying reference gene primers. Libraries were prepared by immunoSEQ multiplex PCR; TCRdb keeps only in-frame clonotypes and omits some of them. The DNA gave D and trimming, while V, J and clone size come from that table. This sample carries roughly 250,000 clones, 80% to 90% of them seen once, and the ten largest clones take approximately 2.3%. Concerning this clone itself: Other DNA sequences in the sample encode the same CDR3.

The chain links TRBV5-1 to TRBJ1-1; 8 positions agree with TRBD1. The clonotype comes from a woman aged 45-65 years with acute or convalescent COVID-19. Sequenced material: peripheral blood. CDR3 loop: CASSLDRGSTEAFF. In nucleotides, the CDR3 is TGCGCCAGCAGCTTGGACAGGGGGTCCACTGAAGCTTTCTTT.